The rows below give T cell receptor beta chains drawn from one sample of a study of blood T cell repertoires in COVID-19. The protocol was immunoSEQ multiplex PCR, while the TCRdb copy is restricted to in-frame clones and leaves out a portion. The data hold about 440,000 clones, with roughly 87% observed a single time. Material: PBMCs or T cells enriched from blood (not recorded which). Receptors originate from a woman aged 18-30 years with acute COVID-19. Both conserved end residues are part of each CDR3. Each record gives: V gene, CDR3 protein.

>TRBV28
CASSPGQGSEKLFF
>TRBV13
CASSFLANTGSNSPLHF
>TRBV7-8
CASSPSLETQYF
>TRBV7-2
CASSPRSSQGALSNQPQHF
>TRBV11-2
CASSPTWTSLLPTDTQYF
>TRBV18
CASSPPGGTEAFF
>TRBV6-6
CASSRSRDRGRLNTEAFF
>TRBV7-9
CASSLGRGLNTEAFF
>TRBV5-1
CASSYGTVNTEAFF
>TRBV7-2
CASSQDGGAASPLHF
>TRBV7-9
CASSPRDRGHGYTF
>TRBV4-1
CASSQVHPGDGYTF
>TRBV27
CASSLGSRQYF